The sequence of this T cell receptor (beta chain) was determined in a study of T cells in Graves' hyperthyroidism and ophthalmopathy (dated by TCRdb to 2018 to 2020). A note on the overall study: Peripheral blood was collected at initial diagnosis, before any treatment. To identify distinguishing TCR V-J signatures, a discovery cohort of about 100 patients was used, comprising roughly 45 with Graves' ophthalmopathy and some 60 with stable Graves' hyperthyroidism. Prospective prediction of ophthalmopathy was tested in an independent validation cohort consisting of fewer than 20 hyperthyroidism patients and around 16 patients who later progressed to ophthalmopathy. The 75 to 100 discovery patients were randomly split 7:3 into training and test sets. Thyroid tissue and blood T-cell repertoires from about six Graves' hyperthyroidism patients were also compared in the study. After sampling, hyperthyroidism patients received methimazole starting at 30 mg daily, and ophthalmopathy patients received high-dose intravenous methylprednisolone. The paper reports TCR Vbeta CDR3 sequencing of approximately 140 peripheral blood samples: 40 to 45 ophthalmopathy, about 75 hyperthyroidism and around 17 progressor patients. The paper as a whole reports these results and caveats: In cross-validation, a model built on a 13 V-J signature told ophthalmopathy apart from stable hyperthyroidism with approximately 90% sensitivity and roughly 81% specificity, and in testing the same model reached 80%/75%. No statistical method was used to fix the sample size in advance, and group allocation was not hidden from the investigators. In validation, the model predicted progression to ophthalmopathy a median of around 6.5 months before onset, with over 55% sensitivity and 72.22% specificity. Blood samples also contained most of the expanded thyroid clonotypes (frequency above 0.001), which suggests that blood repertoires may reflect thyroid immune responses.

Via the germline V gene (reference sequence), CDR1 is SGHAT and CDR2 FQDESV. The CDR3 sequence holds 15 residues, the cysteine and phenylalanine included. Just the 45-base CDR3 DNA is kept, in frame starting at base 1. V loses 0 bases of germline sequence and J loses 3 bases, and the interval between the two ends is 12 bases. Stable Graves' hyperthyroidism was defined as no progression to ophthalmopathy during 18 months of follow-up. Hyperthyroidism patients were newly diagnosed, with disease duration under 2 months, and aged 18 to 65 years. Any patient with an uncontrolled infection, another autoimmune disease, pregnancy or lactation was excluded. Diagnoses relied on clinical symptoms, serum thyroxine and TRAb, thyroid ultrasound and orbital computed tomography. Ficoll-Paque density gradient centrifugation was used to isolate PBMCs from about 10 ml of fresh peripheral blood. Trizol reagent was used to extract total RNA, and RNA quality was then checked on an Agilent 2100 Bioanalyzer.

Many counts were recorded for this clonotype. What this receptor recognizes is not known. Base qualities are not recorded, but no much larger clone differs from it by a single base. The TCR beta CDR3 regions were amplified from RNA transcripts. For the first round of RT-PCR on the TCR CDR3, the HTBI primer set was used together with the Qiagen OneStep RT-PCR kit. The libraries were constructed in a second round of multiplex PCR and then size-selected and purified. Paired-end sequencing of the libraries was performed with 100 bp reads on an Illumina HiSeq2000. Per the authors' processing: SOAPnuke was used to process the raw data, removing reads that contained adapters or uncalled bases, had a mean Phred below 15, or lacked an exact match to the constant primer or identifier. COPE v1.2.5 was used to merge the high-quality paired reads, and each unique nucleotide sequence was defined as a clonotype. Clonotypes were aligned to IMGT TRBV, TRBD and TRBJ reference segments using MiTCR v1.1. Only V-J combinations with frequency above 0.0001, covering roughly 99% of repertoires, were analysed. The TCS score was defined as F50 (clonal expansion) divided by E x V (chaos), with BLOSUM62-based TCRdist calculated between CDR3 peptides within each V-J. Welch's t-statistics and random forest reduced 514 V-J features to around 14, which were used in a naive Bayes classifier (R e1071). Using fastp at Q25 and MiXCR, TCRdb reprocessed the public reads and kept productive beta chains. Rows matching on CDR3 protein sequence are summarized as one entry with the most common DNA and genes. TCRdb's processing, not the authors', yielded these V and J calls. The sample table records about 200,000 distinct CDR3 sequences; about 15% of these occur just once. Jointly, the top ten make up approximately 56% of the sample.

The chain was built from TRBV11-1 and TRBJ2-7; no D gene is confidently identified. The sample consisted of blood. The sequence derives from a woman in her 50s with Graves' hyperthyroidism. The DNA sequence is given as TGTGCCAGCAGCTTAGCGGTTGCTAAAGACTACGAGCAGTACTTC. Translation gives CASSLAVAKDYEQYF. The variable domain in full, with residues beyond the CDR3 obtained from the reference TRBV11-1 and TRBJ2-7 genes, is EAEVAQSPRYKITEKSQAVAFWCDPISGHATLYWYRQILGQGPELLVQFQDESVVDDSQLPKDRFSAERLKGVDSTLKIQPAELGDSAMYLCASSLAVAKDYEQYFGPGTRLTVT.